These T cell receptor beta chains were read from a single sample in a study of blood T cells in healthy people across ages. TCRdb re-called the 5' RACE reads with MiXCR, one entry per CDR3 protein. There are 650,000 to 800,000 distinct CDR3 sequences in the sample; under 45% occur only once, and under 20% lies in the top ten. Sequenced input: blood. The receptor source for this set is a man aged 60 to 69 in good health. Each CDR3 is given without its conserved first and last residue. Fields, in order: CDR3 protein, J gene, CDR3 length, D gene, V gene. A D gene is named only where the DNA matches it firmly.

ASSPQGTRLYYEQY TRBJ2-7 14 NA TRBV7-2
ASTEGAASYEQY TRBJ2-7 12 NA TRBV2
ASSQENWVYEQY TRBJ2-7 12 NA TRBV7-2
ASSAYYLSGANVLT TRBJ2-6 14 NA TRBV27
ASSFYSSYEQY TRBJ2-7 11 NA TRBV7-8
ASSDSGLAQETQY TRBJ2-5 13 NA TRBV7-2
SASVGRSSYEQY TRBJ2-7 12 NA TRBV20-1
ASSPLTGWETQY TRBJ2-5 12 NA TRBV6-6
ASSQDGTALSGANVLT TRBJ2-6 16 TRBD1 TRBV3-1
ASSLGSDRGYYGYT TRBJ1-2 14 TRBD1 TRBV11-3
ASSLGVGIAYEQY TRBJ2-7 13 NA TRBV5-1
ATSRDLTYNEQF TRBJ2-1 12 NA TRBV15
ASSITRDSSYNEQF TRBJ2-1 14 TRBD1 TRBV5-1
SAVATDINEQY TRBJ2-5 11 NA TRBV20-1
ASSLERAYEQY TRBJ2-7 11 NA TRBV7-2
ASSMFREDGEQY TRBJ2-7 12 NA TRBV9
ASSFSTYEQY TRBJ2-7 10 NA TRBV5-5
SVYGATNEKLF TRBJ1-4 11 NA TRBV29-1
ASSKFIWTDQETQY TRBJ2-5 14 NA TRBV21-1
SVRRETNTEAF TRBJ1-1 11 NA TRBV29-1
SAMSDMGETQY TRBJ2-5 11 NA TRBV20-1
ASSLGAGATYEQY TRBJ2-7 13 NA TRBV5-1
ASGLDGVYTDTQY TRBJ2-3 13 NA TRBV12-5
ASSVQGAPSETQY TRBJ2-5 13 TRBD1 TRBV9